These 21 T cell receptor beta chains share one sample of origin, sequenced in a study of T cells in Graves' hyperthyroidism and ophthalmopathy (dated by TCRdb to the late 2010s). Libraries were constructed by multiplex PCR. Sequencing was performed on an Illumina HiSeq 2000. Amplification of TCR beta CDR3 regions was carried out from RNA transcripts. The TCR CDR3 was subjected to a first round of RT-PCR using the HTBI primer set and the Qiagen OneStep RT-PCR kit. TCRdb trimmed the raw reads at Q25, called clones with MiXCR and kept productive beta chains. CDR3 protein duplicates are merged, each entry listing the most common genes and DNA. The sample yields around 280,000 distinct CDR3 sequences; more than 10% were counted once. Roughly 7.5% of the sample is taken by the ten largest. Sequencing was performed on blood. The receptor source for this set is a woman in her twenties or thirties with Graves' hyperthyroidism that later progressed to Graves' ophthalmopathy.

This clonotype was detected ten times or more. V and J are TRBV7-2 and TRBJ2-1; tentatively, D is TRBD1 (6 bases). V lost 0 bases to trimming and J lost 5 bases, with 14 bases between them. Per the germline V gene, CDR1 is SGHTA and CDR2 is FQGNSA. This CDR3 spans 16 amino acids. Here the CDR3 DNA reads TGTGCCAGCAGCTTAGCGTTCGGGACACTGGACAATGAGCAGTTCTTC. As protein: CASSLAFGTLDNEQFF.

At least ten counts were recorded for this clonotype. The chain uses TRBV6-5 and TRBJ1-1, with D hard to call. CDR1 is MNHEY, CDR2 SVGAGI, per germline. The CDR3 is 17 amino acids. V was cut by 0 bases and J by 8 bases, with 22 bases left in between. The CDR3 coding sequence is TGTGCCAGCAGTTACTCGGCCCCTCTCGGGATCCTCTCCGAAGCTTTCTTT. It specifies CASSYSAPLGILSEAFF.

Note on this clonotype: A much bigger clone sits one base away, suggesting this may be a read error. The chain carries TRBV20-1 and TRBJ2-2, with a possible D match to TRBD2 (5 bases). The V gene lost 0 bases and the J gene lost 4 bases, with 12 bases spanning the gap. There are 15 residues in the CDR3. Germline CDR1 reads DFQATT; CDR2 reads SNEGSKA (reference sequence). CDR3 sequence reads: CSARDRGLGTGELFF. The CDR3 DNA sequence: TGCAGTGCTAGAGATCGAGGACTGGGCACCGGGGAGCTGTTTTTT.

This clonotype was seen many times. This chain uses TRBV4-1 with TRBJ2-7, with a weak D call TRBD2 (6 bases). The ends were cut back, 0 bases at V and 2 bases at J, with 20 bases in the middle. The CDR3 length is 18 residues. CDR1 MGHRA and CDR2 YSYEKL come from the germline V gene. CDR3 coding DNA: TGCGCCAGCAGCCAAGAAGGTAGCCTAGCGCAAGGCACCTACGAGCAGTACTTC. Encoded protein: CASSQEGSLAQGTYEQYF.

This clonotype was counted many times. The rearrangement links TRBV7-8 to TRBJ2-5; tentatively, D is TRBD2 (6 bases). CDR1 is SGHVS and CDR2 is FQNEAQ in the germline V gene. Trimming shortened V by 5 bases and J by 3 bases, and 13 bases separated the two germline ends. There are 14 residues in the CDR3. The CDR3 reads CASSEAGGKETQYF. The CDR3, as DNA: TGTGCCAGCAGCGAGGCTGGGGGGAAAGAGACCCAGTACTTC. Variable domain in full (rest from reference TRBV7-8 and TRBJ2-5): GAGVSQSPRYKVAKRGQDVALRCDPISGHVSLFWYQQALGQGPEFLTYFQNEAQLDKSGLPSDRFFAERPEGSVSTLKIQRTQQEDSAVYLCASSEAGGKETQYFGPGTRLLVL.

This clonotype was detected many times. The genes are TRBV13 and TRBJ2-3, with 8 bases fitting TRBD2. CDR3 length: 14 residues. Germline assignment: CDR1 PRHDT and CDR2 FYEKMQ (reference sequence). Losses at the gene ends were 5 bases for V and 7 bases for J; bases not matched to a gene: 8. The CDR3 nucleotides are TGTGCCAGCAGCAAGGGAAGACTAGCGAATACGCAGTATTTT. Translation: CASSKGRLANTQYF.

There are a few counts of this clonotype. A clone one base away is much larger, so this may be a read error. This chain joins TRBV7-9 and TRBJ2-7; maybe TRBD2 (6 bases). The CDR3 has 14 amino acids. CDR1 SEHNR and CDR2 FQNEAQ come from the germline V gene (reference sequence). The CDR3 sequence is CASSLAAGRNDQYF. DNA for the CDR3: TGTGCCAGCAGCTTAGCGGCGGGAAGGAACGATCAGTACTTC.

This clonotype was found many times. The rearrangement uses TRBV7-2 and TRBJ2-1; D ambiguous. Trimming removed 5 bases from V and 4 bases from J, with 18 bases in between. The CDR3 loop spans 16 amino acids. In germline, CDR1 is SGHTA, CDR2 FQGNSA. CDR3 sequence: CASSPRAGGPYNEQFF. The CDR3 region has the DNA TGTGCCAGCAGCCCCCGAGCTGGCGGACCATACAATGAGCAGTTCTTC.

This clonotype is medium-sized by share. Written as DNA, the CDR3 is TGCAGTGCTAGAGACCCCGCCACAGGGTACAATGAGCAGTTCTTC. Encoded protein: CSARDPATGYNEQFF. This chain connects TRBV20-1 to TRBJ2-1; D is perhaps TRBD1 (6 bases). The V and J ends lost 0 bases and 4 bases respectively, with 13 bases between them. The germline gives CDR1 DFQATT, CDR2 SNEGSKA (reference sequence). The length of the CDR3 is 15 residues.

This clonotype has a count of ten or more. The chain links TRBV9 to TRBJ1-5; D might be TRBD1 (6 bases). The CDR3 sequence is 15 residues long. Germline values: CDR1 SGDLS, CDR2 YYNGEE. The ends were cut back, 3 bases at V and 4 bases at J, with 14 bases in the middle. The CDR3 loop is CASSAAGEGNQPQHF. The CDR3 bases are TGTGCCAGCAGCGCCGCAGGGGAAGGGAATCAGCCCCAGCATTTT.

This clonotype was seen more than once but under ten times. This chain uses TRBV9 with TRBJ2-1; 11 nucleotides match TRBD1. CDR3 size: 15 residues. V lost 3 bases to trimming and J lost 7 bases; unmatched junction nucleotides: 6. CDR1 is SGDLS, CDR2 YYNGEE, per germline. The CDR3 sequence is CASSAPGTGGNEQFF. The DNA of the CDR3 is TGTGCCAGCAGCGCCCCTGGGACAGGGGGGAATGAGCAGTTCTTC. Variable domain in full (rest from reference TRBV9 and TRBJ2-1): DSGVTQTPKHLITATGQRVTLRCSPRSGDLSVYWYQQSLDQGLQFLIQYYNGEERAKGNILERFSAQQFPDLHSELNLSSLELGDSALYFCASSAPGTGGNEQFFGPGTRLTVL.

This clonotype has a count of ten or more. The rearrangement uses TRBV3-1 and TRBJ2-7; D not certain. V lost 1 base, J lost 4 bases, and 11 bases lay in between. The CDR3 spans 14 residues. From germline, CDR1 is LGHDT and CDR2 YNNKEL (reference sequence). CDR3 loop: CASSQGPVAYEQYF. The CDR3 DNA is TGTGCCAGCAGCCAAGGTCCAGTGGCGTACGAGCAGTACTTC.

The chain uses TRBV2 and TRBJ1-6; 9 nucleotides line up with TRBD1. The CDR3 is made up of 13 amino acids. Trimming removed 5 bases from V and 8 bases from J; junction bases left unmatched: 1. CDR1 and CDR2 from the germline V gene are SNHLY and FYNNEI. This CDR3 is CASSTGGDSPLHF. The CDR3 nucleotides are TGTGCCAGCAGTACAGGGGGCGATTCACCCCTCCACTTT.

This clonotype showed up many times. V is TRBV7-9 and J is TRBJ2-1; the match to TRBD2 covers 9 bases. Trimming took 4 bases from V and 5 from J; bases not matched to a gene: 6. This CDR3 region has 15 residues. Germline loops: CDR1 SEHNR, CDR2 FQNEAQ (reference sequence). CDR3 bases: TGTGCCAGCAGCTCCTTGACTAGCGGAAACAATGAGCAGTTCTTC. It specifies CASSSLTSGNNEQFF.

In this sample, this clonotype turned up many times. The chain links TRBV14 to TRBJ2-3; the D gene is possibly TRBD2 (6 bases). Trimming removed 6 bases from V and 2 bases from J, with 12 bases in between. The CDR3 loop spans 14 amino acids. Germline V gene data show CDR1 as SGHDN and CDR2 as FVKESK. The CDR3: CASSRDLFTDTQYF. In DNA form, the CDR3 reads TGTGCCAGCAGTCGGGACTTATTCACAGATACGCAGTATTTT.

The table lists this clonotype with many counts. This chain connects TRBV7-3 to TRBJ2-3, with D perhaps matching TRBD1 (7 bases). Germline V gene sequence: CDR1 SGHTA, CDR2 FQGTGA. The CDR3 consists of 14 residues. Trimming pared 5 bases from V and 4 bases from J, leaving 13 bases between. Written as DNA, the CDR3 is TGTGCCAGCAGCCCCTCAGGGGGGTCAGATACGCAGTATTTT. The encoded protein is CASSPSGGSDTQYF.

This clonotype was seen at least ten times. The chain is built from TRBV20-1 and TRBJ1-2, with TRBD1 as a possible D gene (6 bases). Germline CDR1 and CDR2: DFQATT and SNEGSKA (reference sequence). Trimming shortened V by 1 base and J by 3 bases, and 6 bases separated the two germline ends. This CDR3 region has 12 residues. The CDR3: CSARGTDYGYTF. CDR3 nucleotide sequence: TGCAGTGCTAGAGGGACAGACTATGGCTACACCTTC.

In its sample, this clonotype was seen many times. The chain couples TRBV3-1 to TRBJ2-3; maybe TRBD2 (6 bases). CDR1 LGHDT and CDR2 YNNKEL come from the germline V gene (reference sequence). This CDR3 region has 14 residues. V was cut by 4 bases and J by 0 bases, with 8 bases left in between. The CDR3 loop is CASSRGTSTDTQYF. The CDR3 region has the DNA TGTGCCAGCAGCCGAGGGACTAGCACAGATACGCAGTATTTT.

CDR3 protein: CASSQDPPPYQPQHF. The CDR3 DNA reads as TGTGCCAGCAGCCAAGACCCCCCCCCTTACCAGCCCCAGCATTTT. The rearrangement uses TRBV4-2 and TRBJ1-5; D ambiguous. The CDR3 covers 15 residues. From germline, CDR1 is LGHNA and CDR2 YNFKEQ. V was shortened by 0 bases and J by 7 bases, with 13 bases between the two germline ends.

This clonotype has a count of ten or more. This chain connects TRBV7-8 to TRBJ2-5; 8 bases map to TRBD2. Germline V gene lookup returns CDR1 SGHVS and CDR2 FQNEAQ. V dropped 4 bases and J dropped 12; count of bases not matched to a gene: 10. CDR3 length: 13 amino acids. The CDR3 region has the DNA TGTGCCAGCAGCTCTTCTCGGACGGGAGGGAAGTACTTC. It specifies CASSSSRTGGKYF.

This clonotype was counted ten times or more. The V call is TRBV28, the J call TRBJ1-5; D gene unclear. Germline loops: CDR1 MDHEN, CDR2 SYDVKM. Trimming left V 2 bases short and J 3 bases short, with 8 bases between. The CDR3 loop spans 14 amino acids. CDR3 nucleotides: TGTGCCAGCAGTTTAGGCCAGCACAATCAGCCCCAGCATTTT. It codes for CASSLGQHNQPQHF.